A selection of T cell receptor beta chains follows, all from one sample in a study of blood T cells in healthy people across ages. TCRdb reanalysed the 5' RACE reads using MiXCR and keeps one entry per CDR3 protein. Of about 670,000 distinct CDR3 sequences listed, approximately 40% are singletons. Material: blood. These receptors all stem from a man older than 75 in good health. CDR3s include the opening cysteine and the closing phenylalanine or tryptophan. The D gene is left open where the match is weak. Clone size is given for some rows only: seen once, a few or many times, or a class if the clone is expanded.

size	D	V	J	DNA	CDR3
NA	NA	TRBV5-1	TRBJ2-5	TGCGCCAGCAGCTTTTCCTGGAACCAAGAGACCCAGTACTTC	CASSFSWNQETQYF
few	TRBD1	TRBV6-2/TRBV6-3	TRBJ1-2	TGTGCCAGCAGCCCGGGACAGCCCATCTATGGCTACACCTTC	CASSPGQPIYGYTF
NA	NA	TRBV6-2/TRBV6-3	TRBJ1-5	TGTGCCAGCAGTTCCCGGACGGATTATTTTAGCAATCAGCCCCAGCATTTT	CASSSRTDYFSNQPQHF
few	TRBD2	TRBV20-1	TRBJ2-7	TGCAGTGCAATCAAACGGGGGGGCCTCTACGAGCAGTACTTC	CSAIKRGGLYEQYF
NA	NA	TRBV5-5	TRBJ2-1	TGTGCCAGCAGCTTTCGCGGGTTTCCGTCTCGCGATGAGCAGTTCTTC	CASSFRGFPSRDEQFF
NA	NA	TRBV4-2	TRBJ2-7	TGTGCCAGCAGCCGAATCTCCACAGGGAGCTCCTACGAGCAGTACTTC	CASSRISTGSSYEQYF
few	NA	TRBV12-3/TRBV12-4	TRBJ2-7	TGTGCCAGCAGGTTTCTAGACTACAATGAGCAGTACTTC	CASRFLDYNEQYF
NA	TRBD2	TRBV12-3/TRBV12-4	TRBJ2-2	TGTGCCAGCAGAAGGACTAGCGGGAGCTCCGGGGAGCTGTTTTTT	CASRRTSGSSGELFF
NA	NA	TRBV29-1	TRBJ1-2	TGCAGCGTTGTCGGGGGGTCCGGGAGCCATGGCTACACCTTC	CSVVGGSGSHGYTF
NA	NA	TRBV20-1	TRBJ2-1	TGCAGTGCTAGTGAGGGGAGTAACAATGAGCAGTTCTTC	CSASEGSNNEQFF
NA	TRBD2	TRBV6-1	TRBJ2-7	TGTGCCAGCAGTGTTGGTAGCGGGGACGAGCAGTACTTC	CASSVGSGDEQYF
few	NA	TRBV19	TRBJ2-7	TGTGCCAGTAGTATTGGTGAGGTCTACGAGCAGTACTTC	CASSIGEVYEQYF
NA	NA	TRBV11-2	TRBJ2-1	TGTGCCAGCAGCTTACGTACGGGAGTAGGTTACAATGAGCAGTTCTTC	CASSLRTGVGYNEQFF
NA	NA	TRBV7-2	TRBJ1-2	TGTGCCAGCAGCTCATATCGTCCCCCGGGGGGCTACACCTTC	CASSSYRPPGGYTF
NA	NA	TRBV9	TRBJ2-2	TGTGCCAGCAGTCATCCCGGGGCAGATACCGGGGAGCTGTTTTTT	CASSHPGADTGELFF
NA	TRBD1	TRBV3-1	TRBJ2-4	TGTGCCAGCAGCCAAGTGGGACAGCTAGCCAAAAACATTCAGTACTTC	CASSQVGQLAKNIQYF
NA	NA	TRBV9	TRBJ2-1	TGTGCCAGCGATAAGGGGGTCTCTTCCCACGAGCAGTTCTTC	CASDKGVSSHEQFF
NA	NA	TRBV18	TRBJ2-5	TGTGCCAGCACAAGGGGGATACAAGAGACCCAGTACTTC	CASTRGIQETQYF
NA	NA	TRBV7-2	TRBJ2-3	TGTGCCAGCAGTTTAGCAGGGTCAGATACGCAGTATTTT	CASSLAGSDTQYF
NA	TRBD1	TRBV5-6	TRBJ2-1	TGTGCCAGCAGCTTGCGGGGGACAGGGACTTCGGATGAGCAGTTCTTC	CASSLRGTGTSDEQFF
few	NA	TRBV2	TRBJ2-1	TGTGCCAGCCCAGCTTCCGGGACGATGGTTTACAATGAGCAGTTCTTC	CASPASGTMVYNEQFF
NA	NA	TRBV18	TRBJ2-1	TGTGCCAGCTCACCACCTTCGTCCAGGGGCGGTGAGCAGTTCTTC	CASSPPSSRGGEQFF
NA	NA	TRBV7-2	TRBJ2-3	TGTGCCAGCAGCTTGGGGTTGGATTATAGGTCTGGCACAGATACGCAGTATTTT	CASSLGLDYRSGTDTQYF
few	TRBD1	TRBV7-2	TRBJ2-1	TGTGCCAGCAGCTCAAGAACAGGGGGCGCTTGGAATGAGCAGTTCTTC	CASSSRTGGAWNEQFF
NA	TRBD1	TRBV7-2	TRBJ1-5	TGTGCCCGCAGCCTTGACAGGGACCAGCCCCAGCATTTT	CARSLDRDQPQHF
NA	NA	TRBV29-1	TRBJ1-2	TGCAGCGTTGAAGATCGAGGGGTTGACTATGGCTACACCTTC	CSVEDRGVDYGYTF
many	NA	TRBV6-2/TRBV6-3	TRBJ1-1	TGTGCCAGCAGCACGGGCAGGCGGATAATGAACACTGAAGCTTTCTTT	CASSTGRRIMNTEAFF
NA	NA	TRBV18	TRBJ2-5	TGTGCCAGCTCGCCCCGTAAACAAGAGACCCAGTACTTC	CASSPRKQETQYF
few	TRBD2	TRBV9	TRBJ2-3	TGTGCCAGCAGCGTCCGGACTAGCGGGGAGGTGGGTAGCACAGATACGCAGTATTTT	CASSVRTSGEVGSTDTQYF
few	TRBD1	TRBV20-1	TRBJ2-5	TGCAGTGCTGAAGCCGGGACAGGGGTTCAAGAGACCCAGTACTTC	CSAEAGTGVQETQYF
NA	NA	TRBV7-2	TRBJ2-7	TGTGCCAGCAGCTTAGGGACCCGCGGCTACGAGCAGTACTTC	CASSLGTRGYEQYF
NA	NA	TRBV6-5	TRBJ2-1	TGTGCCAGCCGTAGCTGGTCCTCCTACAATGAGCAGTTCTTC	CASRSWSSYNEQFF
NA	TRBD2	TRBV12-3/TRBV12-4	TRBJ2-5	TGTGCCAGCAGGCCGACCGGGACTACTCGGGAGACCCAGTACTTC	CASRPTGTTRETQYF
few	TRBD2	TRBV4-3	TRBJ2-3	TGCGCCAGCAGCCAAGATCGAATGGGACTAGCGGGGCTCACAGATACGCAGTATTTT	CASSQDRMGLAGLTDTQYF
NA	TRBD2	TRBV13	TRBJ2-4	TGTGCCAGCAGCTTAGGGTCTAGCGGGCAGCTAGTCAAAAACATTCAGTACTTC	CASSLGSSGQLVKNIQYF
few	TRBD2	TRBV10-1	TRBJ2-3	TGCGCCAGCAGTGAGTGGACTAGCGGCACAGATACGCAGTATTTT	CASSEWTSGTDTQYF
NA	NA	TRBV28	TRBJ2-7	TGTGCCAGCAGACCCACAGGATCGGTCGGACGGAAGGAGCAGTACTTC	CASRPTGSVGRKEQYF
NA	TRBD1	TRBV10-2	TRBJ2-1	TGCGCCAGCAGACAGGGGGCGACGGATGAGCAGTTCTTC	CASRQGATDEQFF
once	TRBD1	TRBV9	TRBJ2-5	TGTGCCAGCAGCCGGGGACAGGACGAGACCCAGTACTTC	CASSRGQDETQYF
NA	NA	TRBV10-3	TRBJ2-4	TGTGCCATCAGTGAGTCGGGTTACTCCAAAAACATTCAGTACTTC	CAISESGYSKNIQYF